Here is one T cell receptor (beta chain) with its context. Antigen: not known. The data belong to a study of T cells in localized non-small cell lung cancer. Study outcomes and limitations: Appearances in adjacent lung were noted for a median 57 of the top 100 tumor clones. It was uninvolved adjacent lung that showed the highest T cell clonality, exceeding tumor.

Some clones are missing from TCRdb's copy, which holds only in-frame ones; the method was immunoSEQ multiplex PCR. The table lists around 36,000 clones, 70% to 80% of them singletons. Germline-derived CDR1 and CDR2 are SEHNR and FQNEAQ (reference sequence). CDR3 length: 10 amino acids. V was cut by 5 bases and J by 6 bases, with 4 bases left in between. The receptor comes from a woman aged 35 to 70 with stage II squamous cell lung carcinoma. The sample here was PBMCs, taken before any cancer treatment. The V call is TRBV7-9, the J call TRBJ1-1; no reliable D call. Here the CDR3 DNA reads TGTGCCAGCAGCGTCTCTGAAGCTTTCTTT. Protein product: CASSVSEAFF.